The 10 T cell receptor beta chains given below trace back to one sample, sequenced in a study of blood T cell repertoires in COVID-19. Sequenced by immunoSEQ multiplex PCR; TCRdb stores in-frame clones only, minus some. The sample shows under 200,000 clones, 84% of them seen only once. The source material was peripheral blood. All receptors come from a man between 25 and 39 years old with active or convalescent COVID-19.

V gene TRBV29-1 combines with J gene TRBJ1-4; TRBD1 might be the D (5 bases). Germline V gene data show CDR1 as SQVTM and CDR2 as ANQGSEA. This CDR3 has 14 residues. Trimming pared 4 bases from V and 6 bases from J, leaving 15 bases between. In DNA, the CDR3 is TGCAGCGTTGTAGGTCGGGGAGGGGATGAAAAACTGTTTTTT. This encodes CSVVGRGGDEKLFF.

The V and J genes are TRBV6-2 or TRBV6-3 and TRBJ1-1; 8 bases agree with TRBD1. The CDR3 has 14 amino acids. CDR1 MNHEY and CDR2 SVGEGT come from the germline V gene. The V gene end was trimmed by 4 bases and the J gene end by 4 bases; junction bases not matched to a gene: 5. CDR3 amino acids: CASSWTGPSTEAFF. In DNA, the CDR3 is TGTGCCAGCAGTTGGACAGGGCCGAGCACTGAAGCTTTCTTT.

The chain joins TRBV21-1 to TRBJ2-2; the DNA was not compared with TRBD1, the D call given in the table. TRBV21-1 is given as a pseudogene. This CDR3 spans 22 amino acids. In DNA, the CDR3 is TGTGCCAGCATCTACCCCGATGAAAACCGGGACAGCTCCATTGAATGGGCCGGGGAGCTGTTTTTT. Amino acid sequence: CASIYPDENRDSSIEWAGELFF.

The CDR3 loop reads CASSPGVSYNEQFF. The CDR3 DNA follows: TGTGCCAGCAGTCCCGGGGTCTCCTACAATGAGCAGTTCTTC. The chain combines TRBV6-2 or TRBV6-3 with TRBJ2-1; a possible D gene is TRBD2 (5 bases). V was shortened by 5 bases and J by 0 bases, with 8 bases between the two germline ends. The germline V gene encodes CDR1 MNHEY and CDR2 SVGEGT. This CDR3 comprises 14 residues.

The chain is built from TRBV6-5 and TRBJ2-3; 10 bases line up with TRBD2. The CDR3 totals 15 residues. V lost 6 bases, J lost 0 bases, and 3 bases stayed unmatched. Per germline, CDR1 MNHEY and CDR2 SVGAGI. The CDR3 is CASSKAGGSTDTQYF. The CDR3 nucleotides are TGTGCCAGCAGCAAAGCGGGGGGGAGCACAGATACGCAGTATTTT.

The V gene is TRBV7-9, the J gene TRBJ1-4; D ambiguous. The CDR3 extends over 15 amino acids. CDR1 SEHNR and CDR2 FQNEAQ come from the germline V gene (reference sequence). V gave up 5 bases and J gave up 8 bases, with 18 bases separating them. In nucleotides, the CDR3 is TGTGCCAGCAGCCCGCGCCGGACGGGAGAGGAAAAACTGTTTTTT. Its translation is CASSPRRTGEEKLFF. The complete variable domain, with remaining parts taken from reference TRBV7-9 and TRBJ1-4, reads DTGVSQNPRHKITKRGQNVTFRCDPISEHNRLYWYRQTLGQGPEFLTYFQNEAQLEKSRLLSDRFSAERPKGSFSTLEIQRTEQGDSAMYLCASSPRRTGEEKLFFGSGTQLSVL.

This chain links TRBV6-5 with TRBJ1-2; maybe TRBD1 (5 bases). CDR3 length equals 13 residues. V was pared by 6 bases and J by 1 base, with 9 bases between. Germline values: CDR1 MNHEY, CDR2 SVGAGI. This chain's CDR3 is CASRTEINYGYTF. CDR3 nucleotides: TGTGCCAGCAGGACAGAGATTAACTATGGCTACACCTTC.

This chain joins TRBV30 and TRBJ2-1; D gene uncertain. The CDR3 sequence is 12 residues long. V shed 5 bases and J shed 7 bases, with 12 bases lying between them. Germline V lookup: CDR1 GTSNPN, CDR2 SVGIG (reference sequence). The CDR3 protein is CAWGRRVNEQFF. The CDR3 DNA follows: TGTGCCTGGGGCCGACGGGTGAATGAGCAGTTCTTC.

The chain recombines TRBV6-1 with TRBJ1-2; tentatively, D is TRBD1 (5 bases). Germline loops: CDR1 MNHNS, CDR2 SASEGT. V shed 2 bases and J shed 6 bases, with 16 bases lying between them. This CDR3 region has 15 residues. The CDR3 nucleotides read TGTGCCAGCAGTGAAACGGGCCAGGGAAAGGATGGCTACACCTTC. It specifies CASSETGQGKDGYTF.

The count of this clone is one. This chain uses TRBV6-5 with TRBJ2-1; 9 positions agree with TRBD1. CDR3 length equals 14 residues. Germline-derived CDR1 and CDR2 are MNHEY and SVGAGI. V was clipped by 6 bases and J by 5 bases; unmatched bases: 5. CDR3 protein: CASRDRGRNNEQFF. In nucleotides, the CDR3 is TGTGCCAGCAGGGACAGGGGAAGAAACAATGAGCAGTTCTTC.